This is a list of T cell receptor beta chains from one sample in a study of post-analysis software for immune sequencing data. MiXCR was run by TCRdb on the PCR reads, yielding one entry per CDR3 protein. The table lists a few hundred thousand distinct CDR3 sequences, around a third of them singletons, with 13% in the top ten. The sequencing input was blood. All receptors come from a girl aged 10 to 17 with multiple sclerosis. Both conserved end residues are part of each CDR3. Fields, in order: J gene, V gene, clone size, D gene, CDR3 protein, CDR3 DNA. A D gene is named only where the DNA matches it firmly. Not every row has a clone size; where given, it reads once, few, many or a size class.

>TRBJ2-1|TRBV3-1|NA|TRBD2
CASSQALAGSYNEQFF
TGTGCCAGCAGCCAGGCTCTAGCGGGCTCCTACAATGAGCAGTTCTTC
>TRBJ2-5|TRBV7-2|NA|NA
CASSSQGSVVRGTQYF
TGTGCCAGCAGCTCCCAGGGGAGCGTAGTGAGGGGGACCCAGTACTTC
>TRBJ2-7|TRBV12-3/TRBV12-4|once|TRBD2
CASRSSGGRFGQYF
TGTGCCAGCAGATCTAGCGGGGGAAGATTCGGGCAGTACTTC
>TRBJ2-5|TRBV9|many|NA
CASSPSSVSSLETQYF
TGTGCCAGCAGCCCTAGCTCGGTCTCTAGCCTGGAGACCCAGTACTTC
>TRBJ2-5|TRBV6-5|few|TRBD2
CASSYSSQRGRETQYF
TGTGCCAGCAGCTACTCGAGCCAGCGGGGGAGAGAGACCCAGTACTTC
>TRBJ2-6|TRBV12-3/TRBV12-4|few|NA
CASRRGANVLTF
TGTGCCAGTCGACGTGGGGCCAACGTCCTGACTTTC
>TRBJ2-7|TRBV20-1|NA|NA
CSARDLSISYEQYF
TGCAGTGCTAGAGATCTCAGTATCTCCTACGAGCAGTACTTC
>TRBJ2-3|TRBV7-9|NA|TRBD2
CASSSRTSGGRTDTQYF
TGTGCCAGCAGCTCCCGGACTAGCGGGGGACGCACAGATACGCAGTATTTT
>TRBJ2-5|TRBV28|few|NA
CASSGSQGETQYF
TGTGCCAGCAGCGGGTCCCAGGGGGAGACCCAGTACTTC
>TRBJ2-3|TRBV7-2|once|NA
CASTPWRVSTDTQYF
TGTGCCAGCACCCCGTGGCGGGTCAGCACAGATACGCAGTATTTT
>TRBJ2-7|TRBV10-3|NA|NA
CAITPGREYEQYF
TGTGCCATCACCCCGGGTAGAGAGTACGAGCAGTACTTC
>TRBJ2-5|TRBV5-5|NA|NA
CASSLDPLETQYF
TGTGCCAGCAGCTTGGATCCCTTGGAGACCCAGTACTTC
>TRBJ1-6|TRBV20-1|few|NA
CSARAGELYNSPLHF
TGCAGTGCTAGAGCGGGGGAGCTCTATAATTCACCCCTCCACTTT
>TRBJ2-3|TRBV9|NA|TRBD1
CASSGTGLGFGTDTQYF
TGTGCCAGCAGCGGGACAGGCCTTGGTTTCGGCACAGATACGCAGTATTTT
>TRBJ2-2|TRBV12-3/TRBV12-4|NA|TRBD2
CASSLALTSGVNTGELFF
TGTGCCAGCAGTTTAGCGCTCACTAGCGGGGTGAACACCGGGGAGCTGTTTTTT
>TRBJ1-2|TRBV20-1|NA|NA
CSAVEVGRQESYGYTF
TGCAGTGCCGTAGAGGTAGGGAGACAGGAGTCCTATGGCTACACCTTC
>TRBJ1-2|TRBV15|NA|NA
CATSRGQGHGGYGYTF
TGTGCCACCAGCAGAGGGCAGGGGCATGGGGGCTATGGCTACACCTTC
>TRBJ1-1|TRBV3-1|few|NA
CASSQGPYRTAEAFF
TGTGCCAGCAGCCAAGGACCCTACAGGACCGCTGAAGCTTTCTTT
>TRBJ1-1|TRBV20-1|NA|NA
CSAKEETEAFF
TGCAGTGCAAAGGAAGAAACTGAAGCTTTCTTT
>TRBJ1-3|TRBV4-1|NA|NA
CASSQEGSGNTIYF
TGCGCCAGCAGCCAAGAAGGCTCTGGAAACACCATATATTTT
>TRBJ1-2|TRBV29-1|few|NA
CSTGPSDSYDGYTF
TGCAGCACTGGCCCCTCCGACAGTTACGATGGCTACACCTTC
>TRBJ1-2|TRBV3-1|few|NA
CASRQGLDGYTF
TGTGCCAGCAGACAGGGTTTGGATGGCTACACCTTC
>TRBJ2-1|TRBV7-2|few|NA
CASSFGTGFYNEQFF
TGTGCCAGCAGCTTCGGGACGGGTTTCTACAATGAGCAGTTCTTC
>TRBJ2-7|TRBV6-2/TRBV6-3|NA|TRBD1
CASSYPGQGIGGSYEQYF
TGTGCCAGCAGTTACCCCGGACAGGGCATCGGGGGATCCTACGAGCAGTACTTC
>TRBJ2-7|TRBV7-2|NA|NA
CASSTRLDSVALGSEQYF
TGTGCCAGCAGCACCCGACTAGACTCCGTTGCCCTTGGGTCCGAGCAGTACTTC
>TRBJ2-4|TRBV6-5|many|TRBD1
CASSPIDRAGNIQYF
TGTGCCAGCAGTCCGATCGACAGGGCGGGTAACATTCAGTACTTC
>TRBJ2-1|TRBV2|NA|NA
CASGEGRSVNEQFF
TGTGCCAGCGGTGAAGGTCGGTCGGTAAATGAGCAGTTCTTC
>TRBJ1-2|TRBV6-5|NA|TRBD1
CASRRDRVGGYTF
TGTGCCAGCAGGCGGGACAGGGTGGGCGGCTACACCTTC
>TRBJ2-7|TRBV4-1|NA|TRBD1
CASSQAGTGFYEQYF
TGCGCCAGCAGCCAAGCCGGGACAGGGTTTTACGAGCAGTACTTC
>TRBJ2-5|TRBV7-9|NA|NA
CASSYGLAGWETQYF
TGTGCCAGCAGCTACGGGCTAGCAGGGTGGGAGACCCAGTACTTC
>TRBJ1-2|TRBV6-5|few|NA
CASSYGGAVFAYGYTF
TGTGCCAGCAGTTACGGGGGGGCGGTATTCGCCTATGGCTACACCTTC
>TRBJ2-3|TRBV10-3|NA|NA
CAISELASTDTQYF
TGTGCCATCAGTGAGCTAGCGAGCACAGATACGCAGTATTTT